This T cell receptor (beta chain) is drawn from a study of blood T cell repertoires in COVID-19. For the study at large: Sample material is recorded as cDNA or gDNA derived from T cells, B-cell-depleted T cells, or PBMCs.

There are 16 residues in the CDR3. After removal of 3 bases from V and 10 bases from J, the junction contained 8 bases not matched to a gene. Germline CDR1 SGHRS, CDR2 YFSETQ. In the original analysis: Estimates of nucleated cell counts were drawn from the amplification of reference gene primers. Method: immunoSEQ multiplex PCR; TCRdb's copy keeps in-frame clones and lacks some. That table is the source of V, J and clone size, and D and trimming were worked out from the DNA. The sample has about 140,000 clones; around 76% are singletons. This clonotype originated in a man in his sixties with acute or convalescent COVID-19. This rearrangement joins TRBV5-1 to TRBJ1-6; 12 bases are shared with TRBD1. The sequencing input was peripheral blood. The chain's CDR3 is CASSSGTGGDGSPLHF. The CDR3 nucleotides read TGCGCCAGCAGCTCAGGGACAGGGGGCGATGGATCACCCCTCCACTTT.